This T cell receptor beta chain is drawn from a study of cytomegalovirus exposure and HLA in healthy donors (dated by TCRdb to 2017 to 2019). For the wider study: According to an earlier analysis of 587 of the donors, some 170 million T cells yielded roughly 110 million unique TCR beta sequences and 250 to 350 Gb of sequence data. An early release covering 500 to 750 HLA-typed donors comprised 250 to 350 gigabases of sequencing data and 85 million to 100 million unique TCR sequences. Of the roughly 400 genotyped donors, approximately 83% fell in the genetic ancestry cluster associated with self-reported Caucasian donors. The aim of the study was to test whether cataloging public T cell receptors could identify signatures of past pathogen exposure. The study profiled the T cell repertoires of some 610 subjects by immunosequencing and related them to cytomegalovirus serostatus. Besides the first cohort of about 730 subjects, a separate validation cohort made up of roughly 120 different subjects was used. To predict cytomegalovirus infection status, the study combined high-throughput TCR immunosequencing, statistical association of individual TCRs with disease status, and machine learning. A later analysis re-examined previously published TCR beta repertoires from 500 to 700 donors and added high-resolution HLA genotyping to investigate patterns of TCR occurrence. In the later analysis, no new phenotypic data were used to find candidate immune exposures; instead, reliance was placed on TCR beta sequences and their occurrence across donors. To decide whether each TCR beta V gene segment behaved as functional or pseudogenic, an earlier analysis of some 570 of the donors relied on high-throughput TCR beta sequencing. Donor age, sex, ethnicity and CMV serostatus were compiled alongside the repertoire data. A later genetic analysis took genome-wide SNP genotypes for about three fifths of the 666 donors and used that subset as a discovery cohort. Every repertoire in the discovery cohort had been generated on one and the same sequencing platform. HLA typing covered class I and class II loci at four-digit resolution. Typing coverage varied by locus: roughly 620-640 donors for A, B, C, DRB1 and DQB1; roughly 520 for DQA1; over 600 for DPA1; fewer than 480 for DPB1. Four to six DR-DQ haplotypes were handled as single units for association and clustering, since linkage in the cohort was strong. Among roughly 400 genotyped donors of the cohort, an average of roughly 230,000 unique TCR beta nucleotide sequences was sequenced per donor, of which 15% to 20% were non-productive.

CDR1 is given as SQVTM and CDR2 as ANQGSEA, both from the germline V gene. The junction carries 8 bases between V and J, which are trimmed by 6 bases and 3 bases respectively. The CDR3 runs 11 residues from the cysteine to the phenylalanine. The retained sequence is limited to the CDR3, 33 bases, with the frame set at the first base. Libraries came from the immunoSEQ multiplex PCR assay. A mixture of 60 forward primers for TCR Vbeta segments and 13 reverse primers for TCR Jbeta segments was used in the multiplex PCR. A multiplex PCR assay on genomic DNA amplified the CDR3 region of rearranged TCR beta genes. The Illumina HiSeq System was used to sequence the amplified TCR beta libraries as 87-base-pair reads. For the original study's pipeline: A later analysis tallied around 80 million unique TCR beta chains across the 666 repertoires, and around 12 million of those chains were shared by two or more donors. Raw reads were error-corrected and collapsed into unique sequences with a nearest-neighbor algorithm that merged closely related sequences to remove PCR and sequencing errors. V, D and J gene segments were assigned by aligning CDR3 sequences to IMGT reference sequences. For a sequence to be retained, a match of at least six nucleotides to both a V gene segment and a J gene segment was required. A rearrangement was called productive if the CDR3 had no stop codons and remained in frame with V and J, and every other rearrangement was called non-productive. Following IMGT convention, CDR3 was defined as the stretch from the second conserved V-encoded cysteine up to the conserved J-encoded phenylalanine. Sequences without an unambiguous match to a single V gene segment were excluded from the earlier analysis of 450 to 750 of the donors. In an earlier analysis of several hundred of the donors, V segments were called functional above 56.7% productive rearrangements and were called segregating when the between-donor standard deviation exceeded 5%. To diagnose cytomegalovirus status from the catalog of TCR beta chain sequences, a statistical classification framework was built. In a later analysis, TCR nucleotide sequences were compared against IMGT/GENE-DB human TR gene sequences so that V and J genes could be assigned. The TCRdist pipeline was used in a later analysis to assign CDR3 sequences and most-parsimonious VDJ recombination scenarios. In a later analysis, each TCR beta chain was defined by its CDR3 amino acid sequence together with its V-gene family, and reads without a unique V-gene family were excluded. As a way to deal with suspected cross-contamination and a sequencing artifact, a later analysis dropped roughly 600 nucleotide sequences that were highly shared and had low generation probability. For each public chain, a later analysis derived a clonal expansion index from normalized ranks of inferred template counts within each repertoire. Generation probabilities in a later analysis came from a VDJ recombination model fitted to out-of-frame rearrangements, and those results were checked against IGoR. In a later analysis, TCR-TCR, TCR-HLA and TCR-CMV co-occurrence was scored with hypergeometric tests, and a repertoire-size bias correction was applied to TCR pairs. A later analysis estimated false discovery rates by permuting HLA or CMV assignments 20 times. A later analysis grouped co-occurring TCRs with DBSCAN, adding TCRdist sequence similarity when clustering within HLA-allele-positive subsets. For co-occurrence clustering, repertoires with fewer than 30,000 or more than 120,000 public chains were excluded, along with four to six repertoires with anomalous nucleotide sharing. TCRdb's version of the immuneACCESS table is confined to in-frame rearrangements and falls short of the full clone set. An unresolved V gene accounts for under half of the shortfall where checked; the remainder is of unknown origin. V and J calls and clone size are as listed in that table; D and trimming were resolved from the DNA. The sample's table covers about 140,000 clones. The ten largest account for 2% to 3% of the sample.

On this clone: The antigen it recognizes is unknown.

What the work shows at the level of the full study, not this receptor alone: Presence/absence analyses assumed roughly uniform sequencing depth across donors, an assumption that may not hold. A later genetic analysis associated a missense DCLRE1C variant with V-gene and J-gene trimming of TCR beta chains, and an independent cohort replicated the association. Most CMV-associated TCR beta chains appeared to be HLA-restricted in a later analysis, and the HLA associations seemed to be driven largely by CMV exposure. Specific HLA alleles were associated with 15,000 to 20,000 TCR beta sequences at a false discovery rate of 0.05 in a later analysis. Several of the top co-occurrence clusters appeared to be linked to parvovirus B19, influenza, CMV and Epstein-Barr virus, according to a later analysis. The 87-base-pair reads could not distinguish some IMGT-functional V segments, including TRBV6-2 and TRBV6-3, so those segments were excluded. Over 15 rarely observed V segments, including chromosome 9 orphons, were excluded from the earlier analysis of approximately 500 of the donors because counts were too low. While some public TCRs were present in many individuals, most TCR sequences turned up only very rarely across donors. A later genetic analysis reported fewer N-insertions in productive TCRs among donors in an Asian-associated ancestry cluster than the roughly 700-donor mean. A cluster of highly shared sequence variants was judged likely to be a technical artifact of the sequencing pipeline. In both the original and validation cohorts, the classifier was reported to diagnose cytomegalovirus status with high specificity and sensitivity. The authors suggested that the approach could potentially be extended to other disease states and immunological phenotypes. Correlated functional status among segregating V segments might be attributable to linkage disequilibrium, but an unknown experimental factor could not be ruled out. In a later analysis, HLA-associated TCR beta chains were found to be more clonally expanded and to have lower generation probabilities than equally common non-associated chains. Because HLA typing was unavailable for some donors at each locus, only the typed subset was used in association tests. The only immune exposure information available for the cohort was CMV serostatus. The study gave a list of 150 to 200 TCR beta chains associated with cytomegalovirus. The cohort was sequenced for TCR beta chains only, and without alpha or paired-chain data the features that could be detected were limited. In an earlier analysis of some 640 of the donors, most TCR beta V segments were observed in productive rearrangements about 87% or about 30% of the time, broadly matching IMGT annotations. A further reported finding was that TCR beta sequences accurately predicted the HLA-A and HLA-B alleles for most subjects in the first cohort. In a later analysis, the rate of TCR association differed among HLA loci, with DRB1 alleles having the most associated TCRs and HLA-C alleles having the fewest. In vitro tests confirmed that a few of the cytomegalovirus-associated TCR beta chains recognize cytomegalovirus antigens. Assigning TCR associations to individual alleles was difficult when HLA alleles, especially DR and DQ, strongly co-occurred.

The cohort consisted of more than 650 healthy bone marrow donors. At the time of sampling, every cohort member was nominally healthy, though immune exposures that went unrecorded were likely present. The donor tested CMV seronegative and was one of the 352 seronegative cohort members. Each donor provided a peripheral blood sample, and peripheral blood mononuclear cells were used for TCR beta sequencing. The Qiagen DNeasy Blood Extraction Kit was used to extract genomic DNA from the blood cell samples. The clonotype originates from a middle-aged man in good health and CMV-seronegative. Recombination connected TRBV29-1 to TRBJ1-2, with no confidently assigned D gene. Sequencing input: PBMCs. The encoded CDR3 is CSVIQDYGYTF. At the DNA level, the sequence is TGCAGCGTGATCCAGGACTATGGCTACACCTTC.